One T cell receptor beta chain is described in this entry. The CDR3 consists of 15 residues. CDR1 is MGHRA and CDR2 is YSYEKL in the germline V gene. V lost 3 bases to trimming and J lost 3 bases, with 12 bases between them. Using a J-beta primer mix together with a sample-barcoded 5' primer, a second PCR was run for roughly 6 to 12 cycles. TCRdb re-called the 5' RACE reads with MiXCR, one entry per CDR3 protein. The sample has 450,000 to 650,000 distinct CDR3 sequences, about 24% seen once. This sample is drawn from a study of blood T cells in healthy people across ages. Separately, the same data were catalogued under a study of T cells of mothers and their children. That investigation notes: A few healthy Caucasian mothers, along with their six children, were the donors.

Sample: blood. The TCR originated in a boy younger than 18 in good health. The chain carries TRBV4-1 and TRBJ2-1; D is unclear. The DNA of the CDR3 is TGCGCCAGCAGCCACGAAGCGATAAGCTACAATGAGCAGTTCTTC. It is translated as CASSHEAISYNEQFF.